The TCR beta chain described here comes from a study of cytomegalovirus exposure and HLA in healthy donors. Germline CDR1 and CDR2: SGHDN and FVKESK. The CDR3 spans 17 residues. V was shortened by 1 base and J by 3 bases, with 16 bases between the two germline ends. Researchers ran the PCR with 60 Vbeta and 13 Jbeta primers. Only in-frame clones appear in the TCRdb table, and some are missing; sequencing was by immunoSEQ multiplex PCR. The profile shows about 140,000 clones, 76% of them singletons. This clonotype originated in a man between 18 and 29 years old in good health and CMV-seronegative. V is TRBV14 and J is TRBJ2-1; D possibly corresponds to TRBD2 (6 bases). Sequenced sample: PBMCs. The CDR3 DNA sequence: TGTGCCAGCAGCCAAGGTCCCAGCGGGCTCCTCTACAATGAGCAGTTCTTC. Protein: CASSQGPSGLLYNEQFF.